This T cell receptor beta chain was recovered during a study of T cell changes during pregnancy in multiple sclerosis. Looked up from germline, CDR1 is SGHRS and CDR2 is YFSETQ. V shed 4 bases and J shed 2 bases, with 11 bases lying between them. CDR3 length equals 14 residues. The assay was immunoSEQ multiplex PCR, and TCRdb's table has in-frame clones only and misses some. Of approximately 96,000 clones listed, around 90% were seen once; the top ten hold less than 2.5%. This specimen was peripheral blood, taken after pregnancy. This clonotype originated in a female donor in good health, enrolled as a control in a pregnancy study. The chain joins TRBV5-1 to TRBJ2-3; weak D call: TRBD1 (5 bases). The DNA for the CDR3 is TGCGCCAGCAGCCCCGAAGGGGTCACAGATACGCAGTATTTT. It specifies CASSPEGVTDTQYF.